The 28 T cell receptor beta chains in this list originate from one sample, sequenced in a study of response to subunit inactivated influenza vaccine. TCRdb redid the calling of the RT-PCR reads with MiXCR, one entry per CDR3 protein. Of around 650,000 distinct CDR3 sequences listed, around 16% are singletons. This specimen was PBMCs from blood, taken 11 to 12 days after vaccination. Source of these receptors: a man aged 50-59 years who received an inactivated influenza vaccine.

This clonotype was seen a few times. The chain joins TRBV12-3 or TRBV12-4 to TRBJ1-6, with D tentatively TRBD1 (5 bases). The CDR3 covers 13 residues. Trimming shortened V by 6 bases and J by 10 bases, and 13 bases separated the two germline ends. The CDR3 coding sequence is TGTGCCAGCAGGGGGGGGGGTGGATCACCCCTCCACTTT. It encodes CASRGGGGSPLHF.

V is TRBV4-3 and J is TRBJ2-5; possibly TRBD1 for D (6 bases). Germline V gene sequence: CDR1 LGHNA, CDR2 YSLEER. The CDR3 spans 14 residues. Trimming took 3 bases from V and 5 from J, leaving 13 bases between them. CDR3 DNA sequence: TGCGCCAGCAGCCACGACGGACAGCCCGAGACCCAGTACTTC. Translation gives CASSHDGQPETQYF.

This clonotype turned up a few times. The chain combines TRBV9 with TRBJ2-3, with TRBD1 as a possible D gene (6 bases). This CDR3 comprises 16 residues. Looked up from germline, CDR1 is SGDLS and CDR2 is YYNGEE. The V end was cut by 3 bases, the J end by 5 bases, with 19 bases between. The CDR3 is CASSAPVGRGEDTQYF. CDR3 sequence (DNA): TGTGCCAGCAGCGCCCCCGTGGGCAGGGGCGAAGATACGCAGTATTTT.

The chain combines TRBV14 with TRBJ2-3; TRBD2 matches at 8 bases. This CDR3 has 16 amino acids. Germline V gene sequence: CDR1 SGHDN, CDR2 FVKESK. V trimming: 4 bases; J trimming: 5 bases; junction bases outside the gene matches: 11. CDR3: CASSRTSMTTGDTQYF. The CDR3 nucleotides are TGTGCCAGCAGCCGGACTAGCATGACAACCGGAGATACGCAGTATTTT.

This clonotype has more than one count but fewer than ten. The chain couples TRBV5-1 to TRBJ2-3; the D gene is possibly TRBD2 (5 bases). In germline, CDR1 is SGHRS, CDR2 YFSETQ. The CDR3 has 14 amino acids. Trimming took 5 bases from V and 0 from J, leaving 10 bases between them. This CDR3 reads CASRRATSTDTQYF. CDR3 nucleotides: TGCGCCAGCAGGAGGGCTACTAGCACAGATACGCAGTATTTT. Full variable domain (missing parts from reference TRBV5-1 and TRBJ2-3): KAGVTQTPRYLIKTRGQQVTLSCSPISGHRSVSWYQQTPGQGLQFLFEYFSETQRNKGNFPGRFSGRQFSNSRSEMNVSTLELGDSALYLCASRRATSTDTQYFGPGTRLTVL.

In its sample, this clonotype was seen a few times. The chain links TRBV20-1 to TRBJ2-1, with 9 nucleotides matching TRBD2. This CDR3 is built from 13 residues. CDR1 is DFQATT and CDR2 is SNEGSKA in the germline V gene (reference sequence). V was pared by 6 bases and J by 8 bases, with 8 bases of the junction left unmatched. The CDR3: CSAGTSTNYEQFF. In nucleotides, the CDR3 is TGCAGTGCCGGGACTAGCACCAACTATGAGCAGTTCTTC.

In this sample, this clonotype turned up a few times. This chain connects TRBV20-1 to TRBJ1-6; D not certain. The CDR3 is 15 residues long. Germline loops: CDR1 DFQATT, CDR2 SNEGSKA (reference sequence). The V and J ends lost 3 bases and 5 bases respectively, with 14 bases between them. CDR3 residues: CSASNVGYDNSPLHF. The CDR3 DNA sequence: TGCAGTGCTAGTAATGTGGGGTACGATAATTCACCCCTCCACTTT.

This clonotype came up a few times. J is TRBJ1-2 and V is TRBV4-3; 7 bases line up with TRBD1. The CDR3 has 15 amino acids. V shed 1 base, J shed 3 bases, and the junction held 5 bases outside the gene matches. Germline assignment: CDR1 LGHNA and CDR2 YSLEER. The chain's CDR3 is CASSQAGTADYGYTF. In nucleotides, the CDR3 is TGCGCCAGCAGCCAAGCCGGGACAGCGGACTATGGCTACACCTTC.

This clonotype has a handful of counts. This sequence joins TRBV12-5 and TRBJ2-1; 10 nucleotides match TRBD1. The V and J ends lost 3 bases and 2 bases, in that order; junction bases with no gene match: 4. The CDR3 spans 16 residues. The germline gives CDR1 LGHNT, CDR2 FRNRAP. CDR3 region: CASGFGGTGAYNEQFF. In DNA form, the CDR3 reads TGTGCTAGTGGTTTCGGGGGGACAGGGGCCTACAATGAGCAGTTCTTC. The variable domain in full, with the rest retrieved from reference TRBV12-5 and TRBJ2-1, is DARVTQTPRHKVTEMGQEVTMRCQPILGHNTVFWYRQTMMQGLELLAYFRNRAPLDDSGMPKDRFSAEMPDATLATLKIQPSEPRDSAVYFCASGFGGTGAYNEQFFGPGTRLTVL.

The rearrangement joins TRBV5-1 to TRBJ2-2; D not certain. The CDR3 has 14 amino acids. Germline V CDR1 and CDR2: SGHRS, YFSETQ. The germline V and J ends were trimmed by 3 bases and 0 bases, with 6 bases remaining between them. In DNA, the CDR3 is TGCGCCAGCAGCTATCAATCGAACACCGGGGAGCTGTTTTTT. Its translation: CASSYQSNTGELFF.

This clonotype was picked up a small number of times. The J gene is TRBJ2-7, the V gene TRBV29-1; 11 nucleotides align to TRBD1. CDR1 is SQVTM and CDR2 is ANQGSEA in the germline V gene. The CDR3 runs to 13 residues. The J segment lost 8 bases and the V segment lost 4 bases, leaving 7 bases of the junction unmatched. The CDR3 sequence: CSVGVGQGAQQYF. In nucleotides, the CDR3 is TGCAGCGTTGGTGTAGGACAGGGGGCCCAGCAGTACTTC.

This clonotype was detected only a few times. The gene calls are TRBV5-5 and TRBJ1-2; 10 nucleotides line up with TRBD1. Germline CDR1 and CDR2: SGHKS and YYEKEE (reference sequence). The CDR3 sequence is 16 residues long. The junction had 15 bases not matched to a gene; V was cut back by 6 bases and J by 7 bases. In DNA, the CDR3 is TGTGCCAGCACCCCTTTGGCCCCGACAGGGGGCGGTGGCTACACCTTC. This gives the protein CASTPLAPTGGGGYTF.

This clonotype was observed a few times. The chain uses TRBV6-5 and TRBJ1-1, with D unresolved. V was pared by 0 bases and J by 1 base, with 9 bases between. The length of the CDR3 is 15 residues. CDR1 and CDR2 from the germline V gene are MNHEY and SVGAGI. The CDR3 is CASSYSIGPNTEAFF. The CDR3 coding sequence is TGTGCCAGCAGTTACTCGATCGGTCCGAACACTGAAGCTTTCTTT.

As DNA, the CDR3 is TGCAGCGCCGGACATCAATCGGGCACTGAAGCTTTCTTT. Encoded protein: CSAGHQSGTEAFF. The rearrangement links TRBV29-1 to TRBJ1-1; TRBD1 is a possible D gene (5 bases). Trimming stripped 7 bases from V and 4 bases from J, with 16 bases between. Germline V gene lookup returns CDR1 SQVTM and CDR2 ANQGSEA. The CDR3 consists of 13 residues.

The table lists this clonotype with a few counts. This chain links TRBV29-1 with TRBJ1-1, with 11 bases lining up with TRBD1. J lost 3 bases, V lost 4 bases, and 1 base had no gene match. The germline V gene encodes CDR1 SQVTM and CDR2 ANQGSEA. The CDR3 has 13 amino acids. The CDR3 DNA reads TGCAGCGTTGCGGGACAGGGGGACACTGAAGCTTTCTTT. Its protein product is CSVAGQGDTEAFF.

Only a few counts were recorded for this clonotype. V is TRBV20-1 and J is TRBJ2-7; no reliable D call. Germline assignment: CDR1 DFQATT and CDR2 SNEGSKA (reference sequence). The CDR3 consists of 13 residues. V gave up 3 bases and J gave up 1 base, with 10 bases separating them. CDR3 nucleotide sequence: TGCAGTGCTAGTGGCCGGGCATCCTACGAGCAGTACTTC. Protein sequence: CSASGRASYEQYF.

J is TRBJ2-1 and V is TRBV2; the match to TRBD2 covers 10 bases. The germline V gene encodes CDR1 SNHLY and CDR2 FYNNEI. V was pared by 4 bases and J by 8 bases, with 8 bases of the junction left unmatched. The CDR3 runs to 15 residues. The CDR3 loop is CASSGTSGGLDEQFF. CDR3 DNA: TGTGCCAGCAGTGGGACTAGCGGCGGGTTGGATGAGCAGTTCTTC.

The chain couples TRBV9 to TRBJ2-5; D remains unclear. CDR3 length: 14 residues. The V end lost 3 bases, the J end lost 4 bases, and 13 bases lay between the germline ends. CDR1 is SGDLS and CDR2 is YYNGEE in the germline V gene. The CDR3 spells CASSESTGRETQYF. CDR3 DNA sequence: TGTGCCAGCAGCGAGTCGACGGGCAGAGAGACCCAGTACTTC.

This clonotype has a handful of counts. V usage is TRBV29-1 and J usage is TRBJ2-1, with no clear D. The V gene lost 3 bases and the J gene lost 5 bases, with 11 bases spanning the gap. CDR3 length: 13 amino acids. Germline loops: CDR1 SQVTM, CDR2 ANQGSEA. The CDR3 region has the DNA TGCAGCGTTGAGGTTGCGAGAAACAATGAGCAGTTCTTC. Translating it yields CSVEVARNNEQFF.

This clonotype came up a few times. The chain couples TRBV2 to TRBJ2-3; unclear D gene. The V gene lost 8 bases and the J gene lost 2 bases, with 8 bases spanning the gap. The CDR3 is made up of 12 amino acids. CDR1 is SNHLY and CDR2 is FYNNEI in the germline V gene. CDR3 sequence reads: CASDDDTDTQYF. The CDR3 bases are TGTGCCAGCGATGACGACACAGATACGCAGTATTTT.

This clonotype was counted a few times. This sequence joins TRBV19 and TRBJ1-5, with 11 positions matching TRBD1. In germline, CDR1 is LNHDA, CDR2 SQIVND (reference sequence). The CDR3 runs 14 residues. V shed 10 bases and J 6 bases; nucleotides not matched to a gene: 8. CDR3 coding DNA: TGTGCCATAGGACAGGGGGCGATTGGTCAGCCCCAGCATTTT. Residues: CAIGQGAIGQPQHF.

This clonotype was found a few times. The rearrangement joins TRBV4-3 to TRBJ1-6; 11 bases align to TRBD1. Germline lookup yields CDR1 LGHNA and CDR2 YSLEER. V gave up 1 base and J gave up 9 bases; unmatched junction bases: 8. CDR3 size: 17 residues. The CDR3 loop is CASSQGAPGQGVSPLHF. CDR3 DNA: TGCGCCAGCAGCCAAGGGGCGCCGGGACAGGGGGTTTCACCCCTCCACTTT.

The genes are TRBV5-5 and TRBJ1-5; D call uncertain. This CDR3 is 15 amino acids long. CDR1 is SGHKS and CDR2 is YYEKEE in the germline V gene (reference sequence). V was shortened by 4 bases and J by 3 bases, with 14 bases between the two germline ends. The CDR3 bases are TGTGCCAGCAGCCGCGCATTAGGGAACAATCAGCCCCAGCATTTT. It specifies CASSRALGNNQPQHF.

The chain couples TRBV4-3 to TRBJ1-2; D remains ambiguous. Germline-derived CDR1 and CDR2 are LGHNA and YSLEER. This CDR3 is 16 amino acids long. The V gene lost 0 bases and the J gene lost 0 bases, with 11 bases spanning the gap. CDR3 bases: TGCGCCAGCAGCCAAGAGAGGACTTATACTAACTATGGCTACACCTTC. Translation gives CASSQERTYTNYGYTF.

This clonotype was observed once. The chain couples TRBV5-1 to TRBJ2-4; D unresolved. The CDR3 contains 17 residues. Between the trimmed V and J ends, which lost 0 bases and 0 bases, there was a span of 13 bases. CDR1 and CDR2 (germline): SGHRS, YFSETQ. CDR3 amino acids: CASSLEGGRPAKNIQYF. As DNA, the CDR3 is TGCGCCAGCAGCTTGGAGGGTGGGCGCCCAGCCAAAAACATTCAGTACTTC. Supplemented by reference TRBV5-1 and TRBJ2-4, the full variable domain reads KAGVTQTPRYLIKTRGQQVTLSCSPISGHRSVSWYQQTPGQGLQFLFEYFSETQRNKGNFPGRFSGRQFSNSRSEMNVSTLELGDSALYLCASSLEGGRPAKNIQYFGAGTRLSVL.

The table lists this clonotype with a few counts. The J gene is TRBJ1-6, the V gene TRBV5-1; D unresolved. The CDR3 has 17 residues. CDR1 and CDR2 from the germline V gene are SGHRS and YFSETQ. Trimming pared 5 bases from V and 7 bases from J, leaving 22 bases between. The CDR3 sequence: CASRDEVPIFGNSPLHF. CDR3 in DNA: TGCGCCAGCAGGGATGAGGTCCCGATCTTCGGGAATTCACCCCTCCACTTT.

This chain uses TRBV5-1 with TRBJ2-3, with D possibly being TRBD1 (6 bases). Germline V gene data show CDR1 as SGHRS and CDR2 as YFSETQ. CDR3 length equals 17 residues. Trimming stripped 1 base from V and 0 bases from J, with 15 bases between. CDR3 loop: CASSLFPNRESTDTQYF. The CDR3 DNA reads TGCGCCAGCAGCTTGTTCCCTAACAGGGAAAGCACAGATACGCAGTATTTT.

This clonotype was seen ten or more times. The chain has TRBV12-3 or TRBV12-4 and TRBJ2-2, with 12 bases aligning to TRBD2. Losses at the gene ends were 6 bases for V and 3 bases for J; bases not matched to a gene: 5. The CDR3 runs to 16 residues. The CDR3 protein is CASRLTSGGHTGELFF. CDR3 nucleotide sequence: TGTGCCAGCAGACTAACTAGCGGGGGGCACACCGGGGAGCTGTTTTTT.